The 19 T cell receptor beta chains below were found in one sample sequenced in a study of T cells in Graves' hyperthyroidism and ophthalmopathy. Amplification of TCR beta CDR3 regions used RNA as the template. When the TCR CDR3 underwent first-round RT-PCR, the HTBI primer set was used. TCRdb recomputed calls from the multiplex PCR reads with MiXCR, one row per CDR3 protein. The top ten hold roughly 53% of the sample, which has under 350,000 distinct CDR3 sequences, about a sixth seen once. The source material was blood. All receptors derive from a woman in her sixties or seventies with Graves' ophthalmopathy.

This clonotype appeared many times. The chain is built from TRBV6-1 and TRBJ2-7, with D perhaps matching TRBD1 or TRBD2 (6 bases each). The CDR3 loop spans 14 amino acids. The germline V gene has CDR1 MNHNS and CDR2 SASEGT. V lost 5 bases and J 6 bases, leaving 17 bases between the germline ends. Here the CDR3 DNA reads TGTGCCAGCAGTTATCGTGGGGGGCTAAGCGAGCAGTACTTC. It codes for CASSYRGGLSEQYF.

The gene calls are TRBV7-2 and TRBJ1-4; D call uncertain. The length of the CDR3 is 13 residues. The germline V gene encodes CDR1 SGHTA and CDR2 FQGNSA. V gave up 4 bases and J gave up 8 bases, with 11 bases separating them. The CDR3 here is CASSSGLFEKLFF. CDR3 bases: TGTGCCAGCAGCTCGGGTCTATTCGAAAAACTGTTTTTT.

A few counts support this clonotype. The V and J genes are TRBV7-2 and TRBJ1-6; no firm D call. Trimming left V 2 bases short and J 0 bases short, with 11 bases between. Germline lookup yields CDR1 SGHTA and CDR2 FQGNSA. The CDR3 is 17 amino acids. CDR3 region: CASSLLVIGSYNSPLHF. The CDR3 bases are TGTGCCAGCAGCTTACTGGTGATAGGCTCCTATAATTCACCCCTCCACTTT.

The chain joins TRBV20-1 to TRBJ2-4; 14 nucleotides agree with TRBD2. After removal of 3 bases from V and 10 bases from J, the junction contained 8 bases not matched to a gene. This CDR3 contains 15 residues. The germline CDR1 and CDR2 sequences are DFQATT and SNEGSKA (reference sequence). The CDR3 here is CSARGTSGRIGIQYF. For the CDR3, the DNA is TGCAGTGCTAGGGGGACTAGCGGGAGAATTGGTATTCAGTACTTC.

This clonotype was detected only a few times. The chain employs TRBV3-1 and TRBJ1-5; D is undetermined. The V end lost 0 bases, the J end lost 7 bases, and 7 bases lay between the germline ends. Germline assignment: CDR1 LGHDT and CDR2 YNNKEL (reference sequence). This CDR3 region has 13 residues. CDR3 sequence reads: CASSQDEKQPQHF. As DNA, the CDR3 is TGTGCCAGCAGCCAAGATGAGAAACAGCCCCAGCATTTT. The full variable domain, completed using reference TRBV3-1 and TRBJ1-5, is DTAVSQTPKYLVTQMGNDKSIKCEQNLGHDTMYWYKQDSKKFLKIMFSYNNKELIINETVPNRFSPKSPDKAHLNLHINSLELGDSAVYFCASSQDEKQPQHFGDGTRLSIL.

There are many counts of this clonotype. In nucleotides, the CDR3 is TGTGCCAGCAGCCCCCGACTGCATCTCAGCGCCTACGAGCAGTACTTC. Its protein product is CASSPRLHLSAYEQYF. V usage is TRBV7-6 and J usage is TRBJ2-7; D is unclear. Germline V gene data show CDR1 as SGHVS and CDR2 as FNYEAQ. The ends were cut back, 5 bases at V and 2 bases at J, with 19 bases in the middle. The CDR3 totals 16 residues.

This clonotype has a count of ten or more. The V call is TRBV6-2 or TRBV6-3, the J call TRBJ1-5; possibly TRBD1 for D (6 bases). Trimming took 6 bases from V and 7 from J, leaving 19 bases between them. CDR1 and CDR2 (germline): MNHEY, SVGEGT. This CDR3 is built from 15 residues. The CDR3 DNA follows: TGTGCCAGCAGCACCGACAGGTCCACGGGACAGCCCCAGCATTTT. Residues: CASSTDRSTGQPQHF.

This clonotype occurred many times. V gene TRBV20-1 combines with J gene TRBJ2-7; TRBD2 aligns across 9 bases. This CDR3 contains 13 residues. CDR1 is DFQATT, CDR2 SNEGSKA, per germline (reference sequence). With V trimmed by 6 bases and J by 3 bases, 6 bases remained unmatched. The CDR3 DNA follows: TGCAGTGCATCAGCGGGAGGAATCTACGAGCAGTACTTC. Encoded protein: CSASAGGIYEQYF.

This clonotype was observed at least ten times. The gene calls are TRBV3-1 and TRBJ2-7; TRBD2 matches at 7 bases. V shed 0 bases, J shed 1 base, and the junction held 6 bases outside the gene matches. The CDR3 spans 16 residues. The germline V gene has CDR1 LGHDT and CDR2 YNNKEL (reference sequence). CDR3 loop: CASSQDLASGSYEQYF. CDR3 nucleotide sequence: TGTGCCAGCAGCCAAGACTTGGCTAGCGGATCCTACGAGCAGTACTTC.

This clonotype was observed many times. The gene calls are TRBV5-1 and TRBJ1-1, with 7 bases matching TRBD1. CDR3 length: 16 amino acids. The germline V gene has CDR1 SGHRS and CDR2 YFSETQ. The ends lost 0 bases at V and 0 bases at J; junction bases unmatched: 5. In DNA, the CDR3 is TGCGCCAGCAGCTTGGCCTGGACAGGAATGAACACTGAAGCTTTCTTT. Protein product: CASSLAWTGMNTEAFF. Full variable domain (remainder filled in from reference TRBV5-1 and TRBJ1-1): KAGVTQTPRYLIKTRGQQVTLSCSPISGHRSVSWYQQTPGQGLQFLFEYFSETQRNKGNFPGRFSGRQFSNSRSEMNVSTLELGDSALYLCASSLAWTGMNTEAFFGQGTRLTVV.

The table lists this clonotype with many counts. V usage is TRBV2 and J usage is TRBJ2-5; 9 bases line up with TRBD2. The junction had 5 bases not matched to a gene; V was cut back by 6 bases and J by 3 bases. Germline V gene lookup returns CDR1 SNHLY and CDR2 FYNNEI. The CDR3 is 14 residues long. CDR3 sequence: CASREGLAKETQYF. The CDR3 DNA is TGTGCCAGCAGGGAGGGACTAGCTAAAGAGACCCAGTACTTC.

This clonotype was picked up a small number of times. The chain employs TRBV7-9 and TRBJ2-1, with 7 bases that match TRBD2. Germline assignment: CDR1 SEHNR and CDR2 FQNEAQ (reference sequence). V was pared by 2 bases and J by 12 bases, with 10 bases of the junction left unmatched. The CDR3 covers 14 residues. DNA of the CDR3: TGTGCCAGCAGCTTACCCGGGAGGCGAACTGGGCAGTTCTTC. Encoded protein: CASSLPGRRTGQFF.

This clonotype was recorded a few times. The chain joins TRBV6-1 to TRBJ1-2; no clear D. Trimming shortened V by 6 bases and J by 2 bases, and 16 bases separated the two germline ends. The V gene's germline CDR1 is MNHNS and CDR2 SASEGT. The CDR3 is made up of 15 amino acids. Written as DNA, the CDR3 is TGTGCCAGCAGGGAATGGCTGCGGGAAAACTATGGCTACACCTTC. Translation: CASREWLRENYGYTF.

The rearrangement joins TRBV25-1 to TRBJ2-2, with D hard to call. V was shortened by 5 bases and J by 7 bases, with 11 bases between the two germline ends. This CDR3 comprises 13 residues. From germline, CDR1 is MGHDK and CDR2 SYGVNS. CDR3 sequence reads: CASSPLGFGELFF. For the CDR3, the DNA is TGTGCCAGCAGTCCCTTGGGGTTCGGGGAGCTGTTTTTT. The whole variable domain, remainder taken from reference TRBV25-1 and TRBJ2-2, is EADIYQTPRYLVIGTGKKITLECSQTMGHDKMYWYQQDPGMELHLIHYSYGVNSTEKGDLSSESTVSRIRTEHFPLTLESARPSHTSQYLCASSPLGFGELFFGEGSRLTVL.

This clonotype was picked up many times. The CDR3 spells CASNPTGGILGGELFF. CDR3 coding DNA: TGTGCCAGCAACCCCACAGGGGGCATTTTAGGCGGGGAGCTGTTTTTT. This chain uses TRBV7-2 with TRBJ2-2; 9 bases line up with TRBD1. Trimming took 7 bases from V and 7 from J; bases not matched to a gene: 13. Germline CDR1 and CDR2: SGHTA and FQGNSA. The CDR3 is 16 residues long.

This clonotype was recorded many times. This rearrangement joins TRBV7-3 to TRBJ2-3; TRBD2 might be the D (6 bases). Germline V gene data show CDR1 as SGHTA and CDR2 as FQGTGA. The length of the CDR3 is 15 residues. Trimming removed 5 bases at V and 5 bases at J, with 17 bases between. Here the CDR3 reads CASSNGGLAGDTQYF. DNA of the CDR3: TGTGCCAGCAGCAACGGGGGACTCGCTGGAGATACGCAGTATTTT. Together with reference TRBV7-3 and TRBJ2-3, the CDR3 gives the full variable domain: GAGVSQTPSNKVTEKGKYVELRCDPISGHTALYWYRQSLGQGPEFLIYFQGTGAADDSGLPNDRFFAVRPEGSVSTLKIQRTERGDSAVYLCASSNGGLAGDTQYFGPGTRLTVL.

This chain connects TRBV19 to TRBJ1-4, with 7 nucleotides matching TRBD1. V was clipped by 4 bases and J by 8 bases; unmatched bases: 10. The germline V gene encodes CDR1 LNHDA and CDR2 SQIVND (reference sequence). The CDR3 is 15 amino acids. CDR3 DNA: TGTGCCAGTAGTACTCGACAGGGCCTATCCGAAAAACTGTTTTTT. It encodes CASSTRQGLSEKLFF.

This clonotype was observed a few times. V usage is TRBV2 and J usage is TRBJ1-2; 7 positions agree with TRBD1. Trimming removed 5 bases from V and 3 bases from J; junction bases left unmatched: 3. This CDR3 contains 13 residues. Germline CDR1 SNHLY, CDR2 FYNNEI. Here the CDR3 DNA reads TGTGCCAGCAGTAATGACAGGGACTATGGCTACACCTTC. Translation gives CASSNDRDYGYTF.

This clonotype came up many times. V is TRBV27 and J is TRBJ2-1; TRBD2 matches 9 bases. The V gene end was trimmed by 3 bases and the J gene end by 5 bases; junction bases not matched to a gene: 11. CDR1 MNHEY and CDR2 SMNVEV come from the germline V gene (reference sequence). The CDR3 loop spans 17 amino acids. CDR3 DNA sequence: TGTGCCAGCAGTTTCAATGGGGTAGCGGGGGCAAACAATGAGCAGTTCTTC. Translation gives CASSFNGVAGANNEQFF.